Listed below are T cell receptor beta chains from one sample, sequenced in a study of blood T cell repertoires in COVID-19. The table came from immunoSEQ multiplex PCR; TCRdb's copy has only in-frame clones and leaves some out. The sample lists 150,000 to 200,000 clones; more than 75% were seen once. Sequenced sample: PBMCs or T cells enriched from blood (not recorded which). These receptors were collected from a human donor with acute COVID-19. The donor label of this sample is uncertain. Both conserved end residues are part of each CDR3. Each record gives: CDR3 length, J gene, V gene, D gene, CDR3 protein. The D gene is left open where the match is weak.

length: 17
J: TRBJ2-2
V: TRBV6-1
D: -
CDR3: CASSEAVGQGNTGELFF

length: 14
J: TRBJ1-4
V: TRBV7-6
D: -
CDR3: CASSLGSGNEKLFF

length: 15
J: TRBJ2-1
V: TRBV2
D: TRBD2
CDR3: CASRATSGVGDEQFF

length: 15
J: TRBJ2-5
V: TRBV7-2
D: TRBD2
CDR3: CASSFSGGPLETQYF

length: 13
J: TRBJ2-2
V: TRBV30
D: -
CDR3: CAWGLSRTGELFF

length: 15
J: TRBJ1-2
V: TRBV19
D: -
CDR3: CASSPLLTRSYGYTF

length: 15
J: TRBJ2-7
V: TRBV4-3
D: -
CDR3: CASSLQSGSQYEQYF

length: 15
J: TRBJ1-4
V: TRBV6-4
D: -
CDR3: CASSQGNSVNEKLFF

length: 12
J: TRBJ1-2
V: TRBV6-5
D: -
CDR3: CASSDRTDGYTF

length: 13
J: TRBJ2-7
V: TRBV2
D: TRBD1
CDR3: CASLRDRGYEQYF

length: 15
J: TRBJ2-1
V: TRBV3-1/TRBV3-2
D: TRBD1
CDR3: CASSQGDRGGDEQFF

length: 16
J: TRBJ2-7
V: TRBV5-4
D: TRBD1
CDR3: CASSPHRGTGNTEQYF

length: 16
J: TRBJ2-2
V: TRBV24-1
D: TRBD1
CDR3: CATSATTTGEVGELFF

length: 14
J: TRBJ1-4
V: TRBV7-6
D: -
CDR3: CASSLRTTNEKLFF

length: 16
J: TRBJ1-1
V: TRBV6-5
D: -
CDR3: CASSYLAAGGNTEAFF

length: 16
J: TRBJ1-2
V: TRBV5-6
D: TRBD1
CDR3: CASSLVGQAANYGYTF

length: 13
J: TRBJ2-7
V: TRBV29-1
D: -
CDR3: CSAGRDISYEQYF

length: 13
J: TRBJ2-3
V: TRBV12-3/TRBV12-4
D: TRBD1
CDR3: CASSPRGPDTQYF

length: 13
J: TRBJ2-3
V: TRBV10-1
D: -
CDR3: CASSRTPGGAQYF

length: 15
J: TRBJ2-5
V: TRBV18
D: TRBD2
CDR3: CASSPLGGGAETQYF

length: 13
J: TRBJ1-2
V: TRBV7-2
D: -
CDR3: CASSLAAGHGYTF

length: 19
J: TRBJ2-5
V: TRBV4-1
D: TRBD2
CDR3: CASSQVFVQRGAVRGTQYF

length: 13
J: TRBJ1-2
V: TRBV19
D: -
CDR3: CASSITGNYGYTF

length: 16
J: TRBJ1-5
V: TRBV4-2
D: -
CDR3: CASSLCAPPSNQPQHF

length: 15
J: TRBJ2-1
V: TRBV7-3
D: TRBD1
CDR3: CASSFGVGQGDKQFF

length: 13
J: TRBJ2-1
V: TRBV29-1
D: -
CDR3: CSVRPANYNEQFF

length: 16
J: TRBJ2-3
V: TRBV5-1
D: TRBD2
CDR3: CASSPLTSGGVDTQYF

length: 14
J: TRBJ2-3
V: TRBV7-9
D: -
CDR3: CASSLARERDTQYF